This is a list of T cell receptor beta chains from one sample in a study of blood T cell repertoires in COVID-19. TCRdb's copy holds only in-frame clones and misses some; the assay was immunoSEQ multiplex PCR. The top ten hold about 9.7% of the sample, which has about 220,000 clones, approximately 82% seen once. Material for sequencing was peripheral blood. These receptors were collected from a man over 45 with active or convalescent COVID-19. CDR3s include the opening cysteine and the closing phenylalanine or tryptophan. The order of the fields is V gene, clone size, J gene, D gene, CDR3 DNA, CDR3 protein. A D gene is named only where the DNA matches it firmly. Size is omitted from some rows. Given values are once, few, many or a class for expanded clones.

>TRBV10-2|.|TRBJ1-2|.
TGCGCCAGCAGTGAGACTCTACTAGGGGGCTACACCTTC
CASSETLLGGYTF
>TRBV7-2|.|TRBJ2-5|.
TGTGCCAGCAGCTCGCAGGGTGGAGAGACCCAGTACTTC
CASSSQGGETQYF
>TRBV5-1|.|TRBJ2-7|TRBD1
TGCGCCAGCAGCTCGGGACAGACCTACGAGCAGTACTTC
CASSSGQTYEQYF
>TRBV7-9|few|TRBJ2-2|.
TGTGCCAGCAGCTTAGGAAATAGCGGAGCGAACACCGGGGAGCTGTTTTTT
CASSLGNSGANTGELFF
>TRBV21-1|.|TRBJ2-3|.
TGTGCCAGCAGCACTGATAGGAGGTACACAGATACGCAGTATTTT
CASSTDRRYTDTQYF
>TRBV5-1|.|TRBJ2-5|.
TGCGCCAGCAGCTCGCGGGGCAGCCCTTGGGAGACCCAGTACTTC
CASSSRGSPWETQYF
>TRBV4-3|.|TRBJ2-2|.
TGCGCCAGCAGCCAAAACCCCCCACGAGAGAACACCGGGGAGCTGTTTTTT
CASSQNPPRENTGELFF
>TRBV7-9|.|TRBJ1-4|.
TGTGCCAGCAGCCGCAGACAGACTAATGAAAAACTGTTTTTT
CASSRRQTNEKLFF
>TRBV5-4|.|TRBJ2-1|TRBD2
TGTGCCAGCAACCCGGGGGGAGGTTACAATGAGCAGTTCTTC
CASNPGGGYNEQFF
>TRBV7-7|once|TRBJ1-2|TRBD1
TGTGCTAGCAGCCCACGACAGGGGCCGTCTAACTATGGCTACACCTTC
CASSPRQGPSNYGYTF
>TRBV4-3|.|TRBJ1-3|.
TGCGCCAGCAGCCAAGTCCACAGTTCCTCTGGAAACACCATATATTTT
CASSQVHSSSGNTIYF
>TRBV18|once|TRBJ1-4|TRBD1
TGTGCCAGCTCACCCGGGACAGCGGCTAATGAAAAACTGTTTTTT
CASSPGTAANEKLFF
>TRBV5-6|.|TRBJ1-1|.
TGTGCCAGCAGCTTTAGGGGTGGGTACATGAACACTGAAGCTTTCTTT
CASSFRGGYMNTEAFF
>TRBV18|once|TRBJ1-5|TRBD1
TGTGCCAGCTCACCCCAGGGGGCAGATCAGCCCCAGCATTTT
CASSPQGADQPQHF
>TRBV7-8|.|TRBJ1-6|.
TGTGCCAGCAGCTTAGGGGCTCGGGCAGGGGAGTATTCACCCCTCCACTTT
CASSLGARAGEYSPLHF
>TRBV7-2|.|TRBJ1-3|TRBD1
TGTGCCAGCAGCTCCTCCAGGGGGTCTTCGGGGATTCGACGAAACACCATATATTTT
CASSSSRGSSGIRRNTIYF
>TRBV24-1|few|TRBJ1-1|TRBD1
TGTGCCACCAGTGAAACCGGGACAGGGGGCTACACTGAAGCTTTCTTT
CATSETGTGGYTEAFF
>TRBV28|.|TRBJ1-6|.
TGTGCCAGCAGTTACGAGGGGGTAACCTATAATTCACCCCTCCACTTT
CASSYEGVTYNSPLHF
>TRBV20-1|.|TRBJ2-7|.
TGCAGTGCTGGCCCAATCTACGAGCAGTACTTC
CSAGPIYEQYF
>TRBV7-9|.|TRBJ1-2|.
TGTGCCAGCAGCTTCAGGGAAATCTATGGCTACACCTTC
CASSFREIYGYTF
>TRBV28|.|TRBJ1-2|TRBD1
TGTGCCACCTACGGGACAGGGTATAACTATGGCTACACCTTC
CATYGTGYNYGYTF
>TRBV4-1|.|TRBJ1-6|.
TGCGCCAGCAGCCCTTTTCCGCGAGATCGGAATTCACCCCTCCACTTT
CASSPFPRDRNSPLHF
>TRBV19|few|TRBJ1-5|.
TGTGCCAGTAGTATGGGGAGGGCGTCGCCCCAGCATTTT
CASSMGRASPQHF
>TRBV19|.|TRBJ1-2|.
TGTGCCAGTAGTATAGCCCCGACTCAGGGTGGTGGCTACACCTTC
CASSIAPTQGGGYTF
>TRBV10-3|.|TRBJ1-2|.
TGTGCCATCAGTGTACGAACTGGGAGGGCTGGTGGCTACACCTTC
CAISVRTGRAGGYTF
>TRBV19|.|TRBJ1-5|.
TGTGCCAGTAGTATGGGACTAATGGAGGTTCAGCCCCAGCATTTT
CASSMGLMEVQPQHF
>TRBV7-2|.|TRBJ2-3|.
TGTGCCAGCAGCTCAGGGACTTTGACAGATACGCAGTATTTT
CASSSGTLTDTQYF
>TRBV6-5|.|TRBJ2-7|TRBD2
TGTGCCAGCAGTTACTGGCGGGAGGGCAACGAGCAGTACTTC
CASSYWREGNEQYF
>TRBV5-5|few|TRBJ1-1|.
TGTGCCAGCAGCTTCCGAATGGAGCGGGGAACTATGAACACTGAAGCTTTCTTT
CASSFRMERGTMNTEAFF
>TRBV6-2/TRBV6-3|.|TRBJ1-2|.
TGTGCCAGCAGTTACTCGAAAGGGGACTATGGCTACACCTTC
CASSYSKGDYGYTF
>TRBV5-1|.|TRBJ2-3|TRBD2
TGCGCCAGCGCGACTAGCGACTTCGCAGATACGCAGTATTTT
CASATSDFADTQYF
>TRBV2|.|TRBJ2-1|.
TGTGCCAGCAGGAAGGGGGTTGGGACGGATGAGCAGTTCTTC
CASRKGVGTDEQFF
>TRBV6-5|.|TRBJ1-2|TRBD1
TGTGCCAGCACTCTCCGGACAGGGGAAGGCTACACCTTC
CASTLRTGEGYTF
>TRBV12-3/TRBV12-4|.|TRBJ2-5|.
TGTGCCAGCAGCCCAGGATTTCAAGAGACCCAGTACTTC
CASSPGFQETQYF
>TRBV9|.|TRBJ2-1|TRBD2
TGTGCCAGCAGCGCGACTAGCGGGAGGCCCCATGAGCAGTTCTTC
CASSATSGRPHEQFF
>TRBV5-4|.|TRBJ2-3|.
TGTGCCAGCAGCTTGGGGGGGACTAGCACAGATACGCAGTATTTT
CASSLGGTSTDTQYF
>TRBV5-1|.|TRBJ2-1|TRBD1
TGCGCCAGCAGGAGGGGGGACAGGGTGCAGATGGGGAATGAGCAGTTCTTC
CASRRGDRVQMGNEQFF
>TRBV19|.|TRBJ2-2|.
TGTGCCAGTAGAGCCTCCCCGGGGGCCGGGGAGCTGTTTTTT
CASRASPGAGELFF
>TRBV14|once|TRBJ1-2|.
TGTGCCAGCAGCCCTGCGACAAATAACTATGGCTACACCTTC
CASSPATNNYGYTF
>TRBV27|many|TRBJ1-5|.
TGTGCCAGCAGTTTATCAATCGGAGGAGGTCAGCCCCAGCATTTT
CASSLSIGGGQPQHF
>TRBV28|few|TRBJ2-1|TRBD2
TGTGCCAGCAGTTTATTAAAGGATAGACTAGCGGGCGATGAGCAGTTCTTC
CASSLLKDRLAGDEQFF
>TRBV6-2/TRBV6-3|.|TRBJ2-1|TRBD1
TGTGCCAGCAGCTCTCGGGACAGGGGATATCATGAGCAGTTCTTC
CASSSRDRGYHEQFF
>TRBV9|.|TRBJ2-1|.
TGTGCCAGCAGCGTCCGAGGCATCAACCTTTACAATGAGCAGTTCTTC
CASSVRGINLYNEQFF
>TRBV2|.|TRBJ2-7|TRBD2
TGTGCCAGCAGTGGGACTAGCGGGAGTCACGCCTACGAGCAGTACTTC
CASSGTSGSHAYEQYF
>TRBV6-5|.|TRBJ2-5|TRBD1
TGTGCCAGCGATGAAACAGGGGGTCGAGAGACCCAGTACTTC
CASDETGGRETQYF
>TRBV18|few|TRBJ1-2|.
TGTGCCAGCTCACCACGATGGGAGGACTATGGCTACACCTTC
CASSPRWEDYGYTF
>TRBV7-2|.|TRBJ1-1|.
TGTGCCAGCAGCTTAGACGGAGCTGGGACTGAAGCTTTCTTT
CASSLDGAGTEAFF
>TRBV5-1|once|TRBJ2-3|.
TGCGCCAGCAGCTTGGGACTAGGCGGTACAGATACGCAGTATTTT
CASSLGLGGTDTQYF
>TRBV5-1|.|TRBJ2-5|.
TGCGCCAGCAGCTTACGGGACAACCAAGAGACCCAGTACTTC
CASSLRDNQETQYF
>TRBV7-9|.|TRBJ2-7|.
TGTGCCAGCAGCTTAGGCGGGAACTACGAGCAGTACTTC
CASSLGGNYEQYF
>TRBV5-6|.|TRBJ2-7|.
TGTGCCAGCAGCTTGGAAGGTCTAGCGTCCTTGGGCGGGCAGTACTTC
CASSLEGLASLGGQYF
>TRBV5-1|.|TRBJ2-7|.
TGCGCCAGCAGCTTGGGTCATACGGGGGAGCAGTACTTC
CASSLGHTGEQYF
>TRBV5-6|.|TRBJ2-7|.
TGTGCCAGCAGCTTGGACGGGTCCTACGAGCAGTACTTC
CASSLDGSYEQYF
>TRBV5-4|few|TRBJ2-1|.
TGTGCCAGCAGCTTAACCGGGAAAACCTACAATGAGCAGTTCTTC
CASSLTGKTYNEQFF
>TRBV19|.|TRBJ1-2|TRBD1
TGTGCCAGTAGTAGGGACAGGGGAAACTATGGCTACACCTTC
CASSRDRGNYGYTF
>TRBV19|.|TRBJ1-2|TRBD1
TGTGCCAGTAGTATATCGACAGGGGAGGGCTATGGCTACACCTTC
CASSISTGEGYGYTF
>TRBV5-4|.|TRBJ2-4|TRBD2
TGTGCCAGCAGCCAAACTAGCGGGAATTTCAAAAACATTCAGTACTTC
CASSQTSGNFKNIQYF